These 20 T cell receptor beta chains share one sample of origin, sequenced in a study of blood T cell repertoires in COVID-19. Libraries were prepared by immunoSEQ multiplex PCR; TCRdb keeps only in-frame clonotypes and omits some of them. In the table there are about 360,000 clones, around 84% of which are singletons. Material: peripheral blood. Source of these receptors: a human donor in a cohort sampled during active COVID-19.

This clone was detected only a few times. CDR3 sequence: CASSLEGRYGYTF. As DNA, the CDR3 is TGTGCCAGCAGCTTGGAGGGGCGGTATGGCTACACCTTC. The chain couples TRBV5-6 to TRBJ1-2; tentative D call: TRBD1 (5 bases). CDR1 is SGHDT and CDR2 is YYEEEE in the germline V gene. The CDR3 is 13 residues long. V lost 0 bases and J 5 bases, leaving 8 bases between the germline ends.

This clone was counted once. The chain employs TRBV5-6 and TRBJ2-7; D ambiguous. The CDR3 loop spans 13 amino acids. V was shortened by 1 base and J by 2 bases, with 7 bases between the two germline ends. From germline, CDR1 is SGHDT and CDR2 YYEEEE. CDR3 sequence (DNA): TGTGCCAGCAGCTTGTTAAGAGCCTACGAGCAGTACTTC. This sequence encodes CASSLLRAYEQYF. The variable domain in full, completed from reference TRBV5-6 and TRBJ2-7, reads DAGVTQSPTHLIKTRGQQVTLRCSPKSGHDTVSWYQQALGQGPQFIFQYYEEEERQRGNFPDRFSGHQFPNYSSELNVNALLLGDSALYLCASSLLRAYEQYFGPGTRLTVT.

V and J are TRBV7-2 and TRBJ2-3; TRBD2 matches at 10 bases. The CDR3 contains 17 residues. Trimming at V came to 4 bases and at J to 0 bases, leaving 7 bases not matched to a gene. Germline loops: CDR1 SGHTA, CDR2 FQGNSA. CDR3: CASSWRIAGGSTDTQYF. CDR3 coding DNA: TGTGCCAGCAGCTGGAGAATAGCGGGAGGCAGCACAGATACGCAGTATTTT. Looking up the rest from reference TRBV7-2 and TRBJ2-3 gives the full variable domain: GAGVSQSPSNKVTEKGKDVELRCDPISGHTALYWYRQSLGQGLEFLIYFQGNSAPDKSGLPSDRFSAERTGGSVSTLTIQRTQQEDSAVYLCASSWRIAGGSTDTQYFGPGTRLTVL.

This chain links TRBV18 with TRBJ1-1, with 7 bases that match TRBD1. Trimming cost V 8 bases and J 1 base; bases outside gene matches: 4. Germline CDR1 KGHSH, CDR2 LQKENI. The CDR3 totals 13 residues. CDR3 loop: CASTGASNTEAFF. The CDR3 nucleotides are TGTGCCAGCACAGGGGCCTCGAACACTGAAGCTTTCTTT.

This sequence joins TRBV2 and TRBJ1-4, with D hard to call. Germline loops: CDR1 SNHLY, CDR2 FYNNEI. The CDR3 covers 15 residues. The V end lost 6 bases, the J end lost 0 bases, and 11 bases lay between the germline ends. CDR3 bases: TGTGCCAGCAGGTCGGGGAGAGCAACTAATGAAAAACTGTTTTTT. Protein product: CASRSGRATNEKLFF.

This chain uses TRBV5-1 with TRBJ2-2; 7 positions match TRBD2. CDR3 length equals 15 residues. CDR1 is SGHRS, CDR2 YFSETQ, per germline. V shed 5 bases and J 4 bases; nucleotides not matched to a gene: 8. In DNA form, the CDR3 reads TGCGCCAGCAGAGGACTAGGCACTCTCACCGGGGAGCTGTTTTTT. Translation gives CASRGLGTLTGELFF.

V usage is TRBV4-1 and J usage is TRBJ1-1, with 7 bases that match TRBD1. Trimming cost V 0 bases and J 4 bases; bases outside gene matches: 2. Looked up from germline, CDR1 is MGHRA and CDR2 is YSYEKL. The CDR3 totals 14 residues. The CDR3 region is CASSQDYRGTEAFF. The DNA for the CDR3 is TGCGCCAGCAGCCAAGATTACAGGGGCACTGAAGCTTTCTTT.

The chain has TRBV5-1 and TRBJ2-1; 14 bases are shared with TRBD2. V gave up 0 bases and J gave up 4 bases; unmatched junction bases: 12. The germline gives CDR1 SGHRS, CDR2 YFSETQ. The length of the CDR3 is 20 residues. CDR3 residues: CASSLGGTSGSQGSYNEQFF. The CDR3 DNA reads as TGCGCCAGCAGCTTGGGTGGGACTAGCGGGAGCCAAGGGAGTTACAATGAGCAGTTCTTC.

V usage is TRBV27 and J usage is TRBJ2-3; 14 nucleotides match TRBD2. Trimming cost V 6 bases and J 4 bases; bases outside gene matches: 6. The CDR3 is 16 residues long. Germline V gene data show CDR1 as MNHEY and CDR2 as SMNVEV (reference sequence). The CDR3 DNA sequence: TGTGCCAGCAGCTTCGGACTAGCGGGGGGACCAGATACGCAGTATTTT. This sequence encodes CASSFGLAGGPDTQYF.

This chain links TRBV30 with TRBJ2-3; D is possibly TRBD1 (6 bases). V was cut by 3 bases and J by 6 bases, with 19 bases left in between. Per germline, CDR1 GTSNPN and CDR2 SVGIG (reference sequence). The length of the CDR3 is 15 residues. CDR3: CAWSDSGARSDTQYF. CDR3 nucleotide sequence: TGTGCCTGGAGCGATTCAGGGGCCCGGAGTGATACGCAGTATTTT.

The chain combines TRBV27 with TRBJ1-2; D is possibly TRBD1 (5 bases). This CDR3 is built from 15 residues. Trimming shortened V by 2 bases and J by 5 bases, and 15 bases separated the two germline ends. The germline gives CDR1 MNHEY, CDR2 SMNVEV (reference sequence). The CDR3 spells CASSLMAAGRYGYTF. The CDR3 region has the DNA TGTGCCAGCAGTTTAATGGCAGCGGGACGTTATGGCTACACCTTC.

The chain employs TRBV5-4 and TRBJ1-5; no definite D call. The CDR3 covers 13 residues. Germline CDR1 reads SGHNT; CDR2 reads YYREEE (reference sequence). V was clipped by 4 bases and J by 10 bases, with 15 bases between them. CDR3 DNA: TGTGCCAGCAGCCTCGGTTTGGCAGGCCCCCAGCATTTT. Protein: CASSLGLAGPQHF.

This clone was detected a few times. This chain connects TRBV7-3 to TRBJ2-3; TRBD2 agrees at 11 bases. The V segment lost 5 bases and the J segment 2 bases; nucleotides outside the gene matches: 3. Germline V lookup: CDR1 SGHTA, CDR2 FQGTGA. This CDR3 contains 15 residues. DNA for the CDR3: TGTGCCAGCAGCCTTAGCGGGGGGGTCACAGATACGCAGTATTTT. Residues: CASSLSGGVTDTQYF.

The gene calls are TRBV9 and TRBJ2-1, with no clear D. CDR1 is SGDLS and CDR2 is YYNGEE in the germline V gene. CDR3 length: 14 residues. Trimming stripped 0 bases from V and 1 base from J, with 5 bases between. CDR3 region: CASSVGGSYNEQFF. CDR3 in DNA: TGTGCCAGCAGCGTAGGCGGATCCTACAATGAGCAGTTCTTC.

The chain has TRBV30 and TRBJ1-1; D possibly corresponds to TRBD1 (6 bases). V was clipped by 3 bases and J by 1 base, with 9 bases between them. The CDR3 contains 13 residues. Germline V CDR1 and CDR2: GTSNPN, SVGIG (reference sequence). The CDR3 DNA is TGTGCCTGGAGACAGGGCACGAACACTGAAGCTTTCTTT. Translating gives CAWRQGTNTEAFF.

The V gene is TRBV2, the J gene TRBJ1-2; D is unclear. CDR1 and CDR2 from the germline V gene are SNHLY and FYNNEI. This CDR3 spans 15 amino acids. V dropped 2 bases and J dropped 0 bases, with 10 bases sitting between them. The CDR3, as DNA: TGTGCCAGCAGTGAAACGGGTTTGGCTAACTATGGCTACACCTTC. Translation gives CASSETGLANYGYTF.

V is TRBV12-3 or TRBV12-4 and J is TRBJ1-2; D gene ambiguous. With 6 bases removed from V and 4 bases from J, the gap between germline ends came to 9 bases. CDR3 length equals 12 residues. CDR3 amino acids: CASSPSGYGYTF. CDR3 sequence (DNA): TGTGCCAGCAGCCCTAGCGGCTATGGCTACACCTTC.

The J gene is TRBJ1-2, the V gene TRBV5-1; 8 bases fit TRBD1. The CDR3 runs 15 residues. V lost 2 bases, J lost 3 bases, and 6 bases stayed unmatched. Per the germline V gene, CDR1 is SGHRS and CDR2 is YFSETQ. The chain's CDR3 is CASSLRQQGDYGYTF. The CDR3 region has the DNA TGCGCCAGCAGCTTAAGGCAACAGGGGGACTATGGCTACACCTTC. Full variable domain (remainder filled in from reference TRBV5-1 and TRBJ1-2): KAGVTQTPRYLIKTRGQQVTLSCSPISGHRSVSWYQQTPGQGLQFLFEYFSETQRNKGNFPGRFSGRQFSNSRSEMNVSTLELGDSALYLCASSLRQQGDYGYTFGSGTRLTVV.

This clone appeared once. This chain's CDR3 is CASSFRLGNEQFF. For the CDR3, the DNA is TGTGCCAGCAGCTTCCGACTGGGCAATGAGCAGTTCTTC. This sequence joins TRBV5-5 and TRBJ2-1, with unresolved D. Germline V gene lookup returns CDR1 SGHKS and CDR2 YYEKEE (reference sequence). V shed 2 bases and J shed 6 bases, with 9 bases lying between them. The CDR3 consists of 13 residues.

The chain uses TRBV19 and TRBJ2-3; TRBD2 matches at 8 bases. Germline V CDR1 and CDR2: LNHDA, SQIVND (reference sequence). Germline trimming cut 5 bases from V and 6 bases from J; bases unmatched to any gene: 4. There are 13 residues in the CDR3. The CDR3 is CASSYGGADTQYF. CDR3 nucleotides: TGTGCCAGTAGTTACGGGGGGGCCGATACGCAGTATTTT.